These 30 T cell receptor beta chains originate from one sample sequenced in a study of a mutant IDH1 vaccine in newly diagnosed glioma. These TCRs are of unknown antigen specificity. As for time point: week 5, during vaccination. The vaccine gave 300 ug of a 20-mer mutant IDH1 peptide subcutaneously per dose. Assay used: immunoSEQ multiplex PCR; TCRdb lists only in-frame clones, some missing. The sample records tens of thousands of clones, roughly nine tenths being singletons. Source: PBMCs, taken from a glioma patient whose treatment included an IDH1 peptide vaccine. All receptors come from a woman in her fifties or sixties with glioma.

The chain couples TRBV27 to TRBJ1-1; 9 positions match TRBD1. The length of the CDR3 is 16 residues. J gave up 5 bases and V 0 bases, and 7 bases lay outside the gene matches. Germline V lookup: CDR1 MNHEY, CDR2 SMNVEV (reference sequence). CDR3 sequence reads: CASSLSGTGHLTEAFF. The CDR3 nucleotides read TGTGCCAGCAGTTTATCCGGGACAGGGCATTTGACTGAAGCTTTCTTT.

The genes are TRBV7-9 and TRBJ2-7; 7 positions agree with TRBD1. Trimming at V came to 5 bases and at J to 2 bases, leaving 6 bases not matched to a gene. The CDR3 has 14 residues. CDR1 is SEHNR and CDR2 is FQNEAQ in the germline V gene (reference sequence). CDR3 sequence reads: CASSVPGQTYEQYF. CDR3 DNA sequence: TGTGCCAGCAGCGTCCCGGGACAGACCTACGAGCAGTACTTC.

V is TRBV4-1 and J is TRBJ1-2; 9 nucleotides match TRBD1. The CDR3 loop spans 15 amino acids. V lost 1 base and J lost 7; bases outside the gene matches: 7. Per the germline V gene, CDR1 is MGHRA and CDR2 is YSYEKL. This CDR3 is CASSQGRTGVAGYTF. CDR3 nucleotides: TGCGCCAGCAGCCAAGGCCGGACAGGGGTAGCTGGCTACACCTTC.

The V call is TRBV30, the J call TRBJ2-7; TRBD2 agrees at 7 bases. V lost 0 bases and J lost 6; bases outside the gene matches: 11. Germline V CDR1 and CDR2: GTSNPN, SVGIG (reference sequence). This CDR3 contains 15 residues. The CDR3 nucleotides are TGTGCCTGGAGTGTACGGGACCTCGGGAGGCTCGAGCAGTACTTC. It codes for CAWSVRDLGRLEQYF. The variable domain in full, completed from reference TRBV30 and TRBJ2-7, reads SQTIHQWPATLVQPVGSPLSLECTVEGTSNPNLYWYRQAAGRGLQLLFYSVGIGQISSEVPQNLSASRPQDRQFILSSKKLLLSDSGFYLCAWSVRDLGRLEQYFGPGTRLTVT.

The chain combines TRBV28 with TRBJ2-7; D is possibly TRBD2 (5 bases). Trimming removed 4 bases from V and 2 bases from J, with 21 bases in between. Germline V lookup: CDR1 MDHEN, CDR2 SYDVKM. The CDR3 consists of 17 residues. This CDR3 reads CASSSAGIQVSAYEQYF. The CDR3 region has the DNA TGTGCCAGCAGTTCCGCCGGGATCCAAGTAAGTGCCTACGAGCAGTACTTC.

The chain uses TRBV27 and TRBJ2-7; tentatively, D is TRBD2 (6 bases). This CDR3 contains 15 residues. Germline lookup yields CDR1 MNHEY and CDR2 SMNVEV (reference sequence). The V end lost 3 bases, the J end lost 2 bases, and 14 bases lay between the germline ends. The CDR3 sequence: CASSFAGTTTYEQYF. CDR3 DNA sequence: TGTGCCAGCAGTTTTGCGGGGACGACTACCTACGAGCAGTACTTC.

The chain combines TRBV15 with TRBJ2-7; unclear D gene. CDR1 is LNHNV, CDR2 YYDKDF, per germline (reference sequence). Trimming took 2 bases from V and 0 from J, leaving 14 bases between them. This CDR3 contains 16 residues. This chain's CDR3 is CATSRHLDQPSYEQYF. The CDR3 DNA sequence: TGTGCCACCAGCAGACACCTGGACCAGCCCTCCTACGAGCAGTACTTC.

The V gene is TRBV5-4, the J gene TRBJ2-7; D ambiguous. Germline V gene lookup returns CDR1 SGHNT and CDR2 YYREEE (reference sequence). This CDR3 spans 14 amino acids. V lost 1 base and J 4 bases, leaving 12 bases between the germline ends. The CDR3 reads CASSLKQEPYEQYF. The DNA for the CDR3 is TGTGCCAGCAGCTTGAAGCAGGAGCCATACGAGCAGTACTTC.

The chain is built from TRBV4-1 and TRBJ2-2; no firm D call. V was pared by 0 bases and J by 0 bases, with 11 bases between. Germline V gene lookup returns CDR1 MGHRA and CDR2 YSYEKL. The CDR3 is made up of 17 amino acids. The CDR3 DNA reads TGCGCCAGCAGCCAAGAGAGGAGCTCTTCGAACACCGGGGAGCTGTTTTTT. It translates to CASSQERSSSNTGELFF.

The rearrangement links TRBV19 to TRBJ1-5, with D maybe TRBD1 (5 bases). The V gene's germline CDR1 is LNHDA and CDR2 SQIVND (reference sequence). V shed 4 bases and J shed 4 bases, with 8 bases lying between them. This CDR3 spans 13 amino acids. In DNA, the CDR3 is TGTGCCAGTAGTAGACAGAGGAATCAGCCCCAGCATTTT. Its protein product is CASSRQRNQPQHF.

The chain employs TRBV28 and TRBJ2-7; D might be TRBD2 (5 bases). The CDR3 covers 15 residues. Trimming stripped 2 bases from V and 0 bases from J, with 11 bases between. Germline V gene lookup returns CDR1 MDHEN and CDR2 SYDVKM. The CDR3 region is CASSLPAGHSYEQYF. CDR3 DNA: TGTGCCAGCAGTTTACCCGCGGGCCACTCCTACGAGCAGTACTTC. The full variable domain, with the rest looked up from reference TRBV28 and TRBJ2-7, is DVKVTQSSRYLVKRTGEKVFLECVQDMDHENMFWYRQDPGLGLRLIYFSYDVKMKEKGDIPEGYSVSREKKERFSLILESASTNQTSMYLCASSLPAGHSYEQYFGPGTRLTVT.

The CDR3 DNA is TGCGCCAGCAGCCTAAGGGATACGCAGTATTTT. Translation gives CASSLRDTQYF. This rearrangement joins TRBV5-1 to TRBJ2-3; D call uncertain. The germline gives CDR1 SGHRS, CDR2 YFSETQ. This CDR3 contains 11 residues. The germline V and J ends were trimmed by 4 bases and 6 bases, with 6 bases remaining between them.

The J gene is TRBJ1-1, the V gene TRBV5-1; TRBD1 matches at 12 bases. V lost 3 bases and J lost 3; bases outside the gene matches: 12. The CDR3 length is 18 residues. The V gene's germline CDR1 is SGHRS and CDR2 YFSETQ. CDR3 DNA sequence: TGCGCCAGCAGCTATGGGACAGGGGGCGCTCTCTTGGACACTGAAGCTTTCTTT. It codes for CASSYGTGGALLDTEAFF. The variable domain in full, with the rest retrieved from reference TRBV5-1 and TRBJ1-1, is KAGVTQTPRYLIKTRGQQVTLSCSPISGHRSVSWYQQTPGQGLQFLFEYFSETQRNKGNFPGRFSGRQFSNSRSEMNVSTLELGDSALYLCASSYGTGGALLDTEAFFGQGTRLTVV.

The chain recombines TRBV27 with TRBJ2-7; D may be TRBD2 (5 bases). V lost 5 bases and J lost 5, with 19 bases in between. The CDR3 is 15 residues long. The V gene's germline CDR1 is MNHEY and CDR2 SMNVEV (reference sequence). In DNA, the CDR3 is TGTGCCAGCAGTCCCTCCCGAGGGCAGCAGAACGAGCAGTACTTC. This encodes CASSPSRGQQNEQYF.

The chain employs TRBV4-1 and TRBJ2-2, with D tentatively TRBD1 or TRBD2 (5 bases each). Germline values: CDR1 MGHRA, CDR2 YSYEKL. CDR3 size: 15 residues. V was clipped by 0 bases and J by 5 bases, with 10 bases between them. In DNA form, the CDR3 reads TGCGCCAGCAGCCAAGAGCCAGGGACGACCGGGGAGCTGTTTTTT. This sequence encodes CASSQEPGTTGELFF.

This chain links TRBV4-1 with TRBJ2-1; D is uncertain. Germline lookup yields CDR1 MGHRA and CDR2 YSYEKL. Between the trimmed V and J ends, which lost 3 bases and 6 bases, there was a span of 9 bases. The CDR3 contains 13 residues. CDR3 loop: CASSQLATNEQFF. The CDR3 DNA reads TGCGCCAGCAGCCAGTTAGCTACCAATGAGCAGTTCTTC.

This chain uses TRBV27 with TRBJ2-7, with TRBD2 identical over 13 bases. With V trimmed by 10 bases and J by 5 bases, 11 bases remained unmatched. The CDR3 is made up of 15 amino acids. Germline lookup yields CDR1 MNHEY and CDR2 SMNVEV (reference sequence). CDR3 amino acids: CATRTSGRSVNEQYF. As DNA, the CDR3 is TGTGCCACCAGGACTAGCGGGAGATCCGTAAACGAGCAGTACTTC.

V and J are TRBV23-1 and TRBJ2-1, with 8 nucleotides matching TRBD1. TRBV23-1 is filed as an ORF, its function uncertain. J was trimmed by 7 bases and V by 3 bases; bases with no gene match: 8. The CDR3 length is 15 residues. The DNA for the CDR3 is TGCGCCAGCAGTCATTTCCAGGGGGCGTCAAATGAGCAGTTCTTC. Protein sequence: CASSHFQGASNEQFF.

This chain links TRBV5-1 with TRBJ2-5; 10 bases fit TRBD2. This CDR3 spans 17 amino acids. V was pared by 0 bases and J by 1 base, with 6 bases of the junction left unmatched. In germline, CDR1 is SGHRS, CDR2 YFSETQ. CDR3 nucleotide sequence: TGCGCCAGCAGCTTGGGACTAGCGGGCCTAGCCCAAGAGACCCAGTACTTC. It yields the protein CASSLGLAGLAQETQYF.

This clone was recorded only once. In the same sample, other DNA sequences code for this CDR3. V gene TRBV5-4 combines with J gene TRBJ2-4; 12 bases agree with TRBD2. J lost 7 bases, V lost 0 bases, and 8 bases had no gene match. The CDR3 sequence is 17 residues long. Germline V lookup: CDR1 SGHNT, CDR2 YYREEE (reference sequence). CDR3 DNA: TGTGCCAGCAGCTTGGGGCTAGCGGGAGGGCCTAGGAACATTCAGTACTTC. This translates into CASSLGLAGGPRNIQYF.

The V call is TRBV18, the J call TRBJ1-4; D may be TRBD1 (6 bases). Trimming took 8 bases from V and 3 from J, leaving 13 bases between them. The CDR3 has 14 residues. CDR1 is KGHSH and CDR2 is LQKENI in the germline V gene. CDR3 amino acids: CASKGQSANEKLFF. The CDR3 DNA follows: TGTGCCAGCAAAGGACAGTCAGCTAATGAAAAACTGTTTTTT.

The V and J genes are TRBV9 and TRBJ2-2; D not resolved. The germline CDR1 and CDR2 sequences are SGDLS and YYNGEE. The V end was cut by 4 bases, the J end by 4 bases, with 14 bases between. The CDR3 spans 15 residues. CDR3 protein: CASSPRNMATGELFF. CDR3 DNA sequence: TGTGCCAGCAGCCCTCGGAATATGGCCACCGGGGAGCTGTTTTTT.

Details on this clone: Other DNA sequences from this sample encode an identical CDR3 as well. The V and J genes are TRBV25-1 and TRBJ1-2; D is unresolved. V was trimmed by 3 bases and J by 5 bases, leaving 7 bases between them. This CDR3 comprises 12 residues. Germline V gives CDR1 MGHDK, CDR2 SYGVNS. The CDR3 DNA reads TGTGCCAGCAGTGACAGAGGATATGGCTACACCTTC. This codes for CASSDRGYGYTF.

The gene calls are TRBV6-4 and TRBJ2-1, with D possibly being TRBD1 (6 bases). The CDR3 is made up of 13 amino acids. Trimming shortened V by 2 bases and J by 9 bases, and 11 bases separated the two germline ends. Germline loops: CDR1 MRHNA, CDR2 SNTAGT. The CDR3 sequence: CASSDRVGGEQFF. In DNA form, the CDR3 reads TGTGCCAGCAGTGACCGAGTAGGGGGTGAGCAGTTCTTC.

The V gene is TRBV7-6, the J gene TRBJ2-1, with D possibly matching TRBD2 (6 bases). This CDR3 has 15 residues. CDR1 and CDR2 (germline): SGHVS, FNYEAQ. V was shortened by 4 bases and J by 5 bases, with 15 bases between the two germline ends. CDR3 sequence: CASSSRVAAHNEQFF. For the CDR3, the DNA is TGTGCCAGCAGCTCACGGGTAGCGGCCCACAATGAGCAGTTCTTC.

CDR3 sequence: CASSQDGTTGYTF. CDR3 DNA: TGTGCCAGCAGCCAAGATGGGACGACCGGCTACACCTTC. The chain carries TRBV6-1 and TRBJ1-2; perhaps TRBD1 as D (5 bases). CDR3 length equals 13 residues. Per the germline V gene, CDR1 is MNHNS and CDR2 is SASEGT. V lost 6 bases and J lost 8, with 16 bases in between.

The chain uses TRBV28 and TRBJ2-2; D gene ambiguous. Trimming pared 6 bases from V and 1 base from J, leaving 15 bases between. Looked up from germline, CDR1 is MDHEN and CDR2 is SYDVKM. The CDR3 extends over 16 amino acids. This chain's CDR3 is CASRQKQHLNTGELFF. As DNA, the CDR3 is TGTGCCAGCAGACAGAAACAGCATCTGAACACCGGGGAGCTGTTTTTT. Looking up the rest from reference TRBV28 and TRBJ2-2 gives the full variable domain: DVKVTQSSRYLVKRTGEKVFLECVQDMDHENMFWYRQDPGLGLRLIYFSYDVKMKEKGDIPEGYSVSREKKERFSLILESASTNQTSMYLCASRQKQHLNTGELFFGEGSRLTVL.

This chain joins TRBV11-3 and TRBJ2-5; 11 bases agree with TRBD1. The CDR3 covers 16 residues. Per germline, CDR1 SGHNT and CDR2 YENEEA. Trimming took 1 base from V and 2 from J; bases not matched to a gene: 3. CDR3 region: CASSLAGTGGQETQYF. The CDR3 DNA reads as TGTGCCAGCAGCTTAGCCGGGACAGGGGGGCAAGAGACCCAGTACTTC.

This clone occurred a few times. V is TRBV5-1 and J is TRBJ2-7, with unresolved D. The length of the CDR3 is 13 residues. CDR1 and CDR2 (germline): SGHRS, YFSETQ. With 0 bases removed from V and 1 base from J, the gap between germline ends came to 5 bases. The CDR3 coding sequence is TGCGCCAGCAGCTTGGGTAGGTCCTACGAGCAGTACTTC. This encodes CASSLGRSYEQYF. The full variable domain, in which reference TRBV5-1 and TRBJ2-7 provide the parts outside the CDR3, is KAGVTQTPRYLIKTRGQQVTLSCSPISGHRSVSWYQQTPGQGLQFLFEYFSETQRNKGNFPGRFSGRQFSNSRSEMNVSTLELGDSALYLCASSLGRSYEQYFGPGTRLTVT.

The rearrangement joins TRBV27 to TRBJ2-7, with D perhaps matching TRBD2 (5 bases). Trimming shortened V by 6 bases and J by 3 bases, and 24 bases separated the two germline ends. The germline V gene has CDR1 MNHEY and CDR2 SMNVEV (reference sequence). This CDR3 has 17 amino acids. CDR3: CASRNPLGGRRVYEQYF. In nucleotides, the CDR3 is TGTGCCAGCAGAAACCCCCTGGGTGGGAGAAGAGTCTACGAGCAGTACTTC.